The 13 T cell receptor beta chains below all came from one sample that was sequenced in a study of early T cells in non-severe SARS-CoV-2 infection. TCRdb redid the calling of the 5' RACE reads with MiXCR, one entry per CDR3 protein. The data show around 63,000 distinct CDR3 sequences, with 10% to 15% seen just once and less than 6% held by the top ten. Specimen: whole blood. The source of these receptors is an adult who was a healthcare worker with PCR-confirmed SARS-CoV-2 infection or an uninfected control (not recorded which).

The chain has TRBV10-3 and TRBJ1-6; possible D gene TRBD1, 6 bases. Trimming shortened V by 6 bases and J by 6 bases, and 6 bases separated the two germline ends. CDR1 and CDR2 from the germline V gene are ENHRY and SYGVKD. The CDR3 length is 12 residues. The CDR3 DNA reads TGTGCCATCAGACAGGGTAATTCACCCCTCCACTTT. Its protein is CAIRQGNSPLHF.

The CDR3 protein is CSVVTGEDYGYTF. Here the CDR3 DNA reads TGCAGCGTTGTCACAGGGGAGGACTATGGCTACACCTTC. The chain has TRBV29-1 and TRBJ1-2; 7 nucleotides line up with TRBD1. Per the germline V gene, CDR1 is SQVTM and CDR2 is ANQGSEA. V was pared by 4 bases and J by 3 bases, with 5 bases of the junction left unmatched. The CDR3 contains 13 residues.

This clonotype was recorded many times. The chain has TRBV12-3 or TRBV12-4 and TRBJ2-2; D could derive from TRBD1 or TRBD2 (5 bases each). V lost 5 bases to trimming and J lost 4 bases, with 20 bases between them. The CDR3 has 17 residues. The CDR3 DNA reads as TGTGCCAGCAGTGATACAGGTTCCGGGGTTAGCACCGGGGAGCTGTTTTTT. Translated, it gives CASSDTGSGVSTGELFF.

The table lists this clonotype with many counts. This chain uses TRBV7-8 with TRBJ2-6; 9 bases fit TRBD1. The junction had 4 bases not matched to a gene; V was cut back by 5 bases and J by 2 bases. The CDR3 totals 16 residues. Germline V lookup: CDR1 SGHVS, CDR2 FQNEAQ. CDR3 sequence: CASSNTGGAGANVLTF. CDR3 bases: TGTGCCAGCAGCAATACAGGGGGCGCTGGGGCCAACGTCCTGACTTTC.

This clonotype has a count of ten or more. The chain recombines TRBV25-1 with TRBJ1-5; D remains ambiguous. The CDR3 is made up of 13 amino acids. Trimming cost V 3 bases and J 0 bases, with 3 bases left between them. Germline V gene sequence: CDR1 MGHDK, CDR2 SYGVNS. CDR3 coding DNA: TGTGCCAGCAGTGAGCTTAGCAATCAGCCCCAGCATTTT. This sequence encodes CASSELSNQPQHF.

On this clonotype: A read error may explain this, as a much larger clone is one base away. This chain uses TRBV12-3 or TRBV12-4 with TRBJ2-5, with TRBD2 identical over 10 bases. The CDR3 contains 15 residues. The V segment lost 2 bases and the J segment 7 bases; nucleotides outside the gene matches: 7. The CDR3 region is CASSLRLAGAGTQYF. The DNA of the CDR3 is TGTGCCAGCAGTTTACGGCTAGCGGGGGCAGGGACCCAGTACTTC.

This clonotype was recorded many times. The CDR3, as DNA: TGTGCCTGGAGCCAGGGACTGCAGAACACTGAAGCTTTCTTT. Protein: CAWSQGLQNTEAFF. V and J are TRBV30 and TRBJ1-1, with D possibly TRBD1 on 5 matching bases. Germline V gives CDR1 GTSNPN, CDR2 SVGIG (reference sequence). V shed 3 bases and J shed 1 base, with 12 bases lying between them. The CDR3 totals 14 residues.

V gene TRBV5-4 combines with J gene TRBJ1-1; 7 bases agree with TRBD1. The CDR3 sequence is 13 residues long. Germline values: CDR1 SGHNT, CDR2 YYREEE (reference sequence). J lost 4 bases, V lost 2 bases, and 2 bases had no gene match. CDR3 protein: CASSFDRVTEAFF. The CDR3 DNA reads TGTGCCAGCAGCTTTGACAGGGTCACTGAAGCTTTCTTT.

V gene TRBV27 combines with J gene TRBJ2-7, with 9 bases identical to TRBD1. CDR3 length: 15 amino acids. J lost 0 bases, V lost 4 bases, and 4 bases had no gene match. CDR1 is MNHEY and CDR2 is SMNVEV in the germline V gene (reference sequence). In nucleotides, the CDR3 is TGTGCCAGCAGTTCCCCGGGACAGGGCTCCTACGAGCAGTACTTC. This sequence encodes CASSSPGQGSYEQYF.

This clonotype appeared a few times. The chain combines TRBV4-1 with TRBJ2-5; 8 nucleotides line up with TRBD1. Germline CDR1 MGHRA, CDR2 YSYEKL. The V and J ends lost 0 bases and 5 bases, in that order; junction bases with no gene match: 11. The CDR3 has 17 amino acids. The CDR3 loop reads CASSQDLGRGRSETQYF. The CDR3 bases are TGCGCCAGCAGCCAAGATTTAGGCAGGGGGCGATCGGAGACCCAGTACTTC.

This clonotype was seen many times. This sequence joins TRBV6-2 or TRBV6-3 and TRBJ2-1; TRBD2 matches at 11 bases. Germline CDR1 is MNHEY and CDR2 is SVGEGT. V trimming: 6 bases; J trimming: 15 bases; junction bases outside the gene matches: 10. The CDR3 spans 13 residues. In DNA, the CDR3 is TGTGCCAGCAGCCGCGATACTAGCGGGGGATGGTTCTTC. Encoded protein: CASSRDTSGGWFF.

In its sample, this clonotype was seen many times. The genes are TRBV7-9 and TRBJ2-1, with 12 nucleotides matching TRBD2. Germline values: CDR1 SEHNR, CDR2 FQNEAQ (reference sequence). The trim removed 8 bases at V and 0 bases at J, leaving 14 bases unmatched. The CDR3 length is 19 residues. The CDR3 bases are TGTGCCAGCCGCCCCCCTAGCGGGGGGGCATTGAGCTCCTACAATGAGCAGTTCTTC. It specifies CASRPPSGGALSSYNEQFF. Variable domain in full (rest from reference TRBV7-9 and TRBJ2-1): DTGVSQNPRHKITKRGQNVTFRCDPISEHNRLYWYRQTLGQGPEFLTYFQNEAQLEKSRLLSDRFSAERPKGSFSTLEIQRTEQGDSAMYLCASRPPSGGALSSYNEQFFGPGTRLTVL.

This clonotype came up a few times. This chain uses TRBV7-2 with TRBJ2-1; 7 bases align to TRBD2. The CDR3 extends over 16 amino acids. The germline V gene has CDR1 SGHTA and CDR2 FQGNSA. V lost 1 base and J lost 12; bases outside the gene matches: 15. CDR3 nucleotide sequence: TGTGCCAGCAGCTTAGAAGGCGGGGGACCACTTTTGGGGCAGTTCTTC. Its protein product is CASSLEGGGPLLGQFF.